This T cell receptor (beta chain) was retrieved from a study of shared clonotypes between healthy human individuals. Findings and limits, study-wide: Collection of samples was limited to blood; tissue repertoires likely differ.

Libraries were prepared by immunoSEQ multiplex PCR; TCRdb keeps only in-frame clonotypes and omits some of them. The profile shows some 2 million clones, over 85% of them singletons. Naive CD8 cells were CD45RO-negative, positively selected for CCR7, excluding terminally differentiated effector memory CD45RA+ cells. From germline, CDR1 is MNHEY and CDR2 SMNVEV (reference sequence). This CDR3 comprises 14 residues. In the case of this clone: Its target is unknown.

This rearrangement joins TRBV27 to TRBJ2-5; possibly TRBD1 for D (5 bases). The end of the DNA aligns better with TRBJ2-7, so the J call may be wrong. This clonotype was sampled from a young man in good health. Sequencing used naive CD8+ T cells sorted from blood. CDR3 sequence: CASSLWQGPYEQYF. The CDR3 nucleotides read TGTGCCAGCAGCCTCTGGCAGGGCCCTTACGAGCAGTACTTC.